These 14 T cell receptor beta chains were sequenced from one sample in a study of T cells in Graves' hyperthyroidism and ophthalmopathy. Amplified TCR beta CDR3 regions came from RNA transcripts. Carried out on the TCR CDR3, a first-round RT-PCR used the HTBI primer set. TCRdb independently ran MiXCR on the multiplex PCR reads; one entry per CDR3 protein. The data hold around 530,000 distinct CDR3 sequences, with over 15% observed a single time. The specimen was blood. These receptors were collected from a woman in her late teens or twenties with Graves' ophthalmopathy.

The gene calls are TRBV7-2 and TRBJ2-2; 8 bases agree with TRBD2. Germline V gives CDR1 SGHTA, CDR2 FQGNSA. The CDR3 has 15 residues. J was trimmed by 2 bases and V by 11 bases; bases with no gene match: 10. CDR3 sequence: CAGGGSGVNTGELFF. The CDR3 region has the DNA TGTGCCGGAGGGGGTAGCGGGGTTAACACCGGGGAGCTGTTTTTT. The complete variable domain, with remaining parts taken from reference TRBV7-2 and TRBJ2-2, reads GAGVSQSPSNKVTEKGKDVELRCDPISGHTALYWYRQSLGQGLEFLIYFQGNSAPDKSGLPSDRFSAERTGGSVSTLTIQRTQQEDSAVYLCAGGGSGVNTGELFFGEGSRLTVL.

The chain combines TRBV10-3 with TRBJ1-3, with 10 bases identical to TRBD1. The length of the CDR3 is 16 residues. Trimming cost V 2 bases and J 1 base; bases outside gene matches: 2. The germline V gene encodes CDR1 ENHRY and CDR2 SYGVKD. The CDR3 spells CAISEPGQGSGNTIYF. As DNA, the CDR3 is TGTGCCATCAGTGAGCCGGGACAGGGGTCTGGAAACACCATATATTTT.

This clonotype was detected only a few times. The chain uses TRBV20-1 and TRBJ2-5; 12 positions match TRBD2. Germline values: CDR1 DFQATT, CDR2 SNEGSKA (reference sequence). This CDR3 is built from 17 residues. J gave up 4 bases and V 6 bases, and 15 bases lay outside the gene matches. DNA of the CDR3: TGCAGTGCCGCGATGACCAGACTAGCGGGAGTGGGAGAGACCCAGTACTTC. This codes for CSAAMTRLAGVGETQYF.

This clonotype showed up just a few times. The chain recombines TRBV20-1 with TRBJ1-6, with 7 bases lining up with TRBD1. The CDR3 totals 16 residues. V was pared by 6 bases and J by 10 bases, with 18 bases of the junction left unmatched. Looked up from germline, CDR1 is DFQATT and CDR2 is SNEGSKA (reference sequence). In DNA form, the CDR3 reads TGCAGTGCCACATCCCGGGGGAGGACCAGGGGGTCACCCCTCCACTTT. It translates to CSATSRGRTRGSPLHF.

There are many counts of this clonotype. V is TRBV5-1 and J is TRBJ1-1; D is undetermined. V was pared by 0 bases and J by 2 bases, with 11 bases between. CDR3 size: 15 residues. Germline V lookup: CDR1 SGHRS, CDR2 YFSETQ. The CDR3 region has the DNA TGCGCCAGCAGCTTGGGGGAACAGATTAACACTGAAGCTTTCTTT. This encodes CASSLGEQINTEAFF.

There are many counts of this clonotype. V gene TRBV2 combines with J gene TRBJ1-1; 7 bases map to TRBD1. Germline V gene sequence: CDR1 SNHLY, CDR2 FYNNEI. CDR3 size: 14 residues. V was clipped by 5 bases and J by 3 bases; unmatched bases: 6. The CDR3 region is CASSTRQGDTEAFF. Here the CDR3 DNA reads TGTGCCAGCAGTACTCGACAGGGTGACACTGAAGCTTTCTTT.

There are a few counts of this clonotype. The V gene is TRBV30, the J gene TRBJ2-1, with TRBD2 identical over 8 bases. Germline CDR1 GTSNPN, CDR2 SVGIG (reference sequence). V dropped 2 bases and J dropped 8; count of bases not matched to a gene: 8. There are 14 residues in the CDR3. CDR3 amino acids: CAWSMSGSIDEQFF. CDR3 DNA sequence: TGTGCCTGGAGTATGAGCGGGAGTATTGATGAGCAGTTCTTC.

This clonotype was seen repeatedly, ten times or more. The rearrangement uses TRBV11-2 and TRBJ1-2; 8 bases agree with TRBD1. The length of the CDR3 is 16 residues. Per the germline V gene, CDR1 is SGHAT and CDR2 is FQNNGV. After removal of 5 bases from V and 2 bases from J, the junction contained 10 bases not matched to a gene. DNA for the CDR3: TGTGCCAGCAGCCCTATTGGGCAGGGGGCAAACTATGGCTACACCTTC. It yields the protein CASSPIGQGANYGYTF.

V usage is TRBV6-1 and J usage is TRBJ1-4; the match to TRBD1 covers 8 bases. The CDR3 spans 13 residues. The ends lost 5 bases at V and 7 bases at J; junction bases unmatched: 3. Germline-derived CDR1 and CDR2 are MNHNS and SASEGT. As DNA, the CDR3 is TGTGCCAGCAGTCCTACAGGGGGTGAAAAACTGTTTTTT. This encodes CASSPTGGEKLFF.

The chain links TRBV4-2 to TRBJ2-1; TRBD2 agrees at 9 bases. Per the germline V gene, CDR1 is LGHNA and CDR2 is YNFKEQ. This CDR3 is built from 14 residues. Trimming removed 1 base from V and 13 bases from J; junction bases left unmatched: 8. CDR3 DNA sequence: TGTGCCAGCAGCCAAGGGGAGAGCGGGGGGTCTCAGTTCTTC. It translates to CASSQGESGGSQFF.

This sequence joins TRBV5-1 and TRBJ1-1, with D possibly matching TRBD1 (5 bases). The CDR3 is 16 amino acids. Germline V gives CDR1 SGHRS, CDR2 YFSETQ. Trimming shortened V by 1 base and J by 5 bases, and 18 bases separated the two germline ends. The CDR3 loop reads CASSLSLLGEGTEAFF. In nucleotides, the CDR3 is TGCGCCAGCAGCTTGAGTCTTTTGGGGGAGGGGACTGAAGCTTTCTTT. Filled out from reference TRBV5-1 and TRBJ1-1, the complete variable domain reads KAGVTQTPRYLIKTRGQQVTLSCSPISGHRSVSWYQQTPGQGLQFLFEYFSETQRNKGNFPGRFSGRQFSNSRSEMNVSTLELGDSALYLCASSLSLLGEGTEAFFGQGTRLTVV.

The rearrangement links TRBV6-1 to TRBJ2-1; D remains unclear. The CDR3 runs 16 residues. Germline V gene lookup returns CDR1 MNHNS and CDR2 SASEGT. With 3 bases removed from V and 5 bases from J, the gap between germline ends came to 17 bases. CDR3 loop: CASSDPPGLYDNEQFF. The CDR3 DNA reads TGTGCCAGCAGTGATCCACCGGGCCTATATGACAATGAGCAGTTCTTC.

V and J are TRBV13 and TRBJ1-3, with a possible D match to TRBD1 (5 bases). Germline CDR1 PRHDT, CDR2 FYEKMQ (reference sequence). The V and J ends lost 5 bases and 0 bases respectively, with 14 bases between them. The CDR3 runs 16 residues. CDR3 DNA sequence: TGTGCCAGCAGCACGAGGGACCCAGGCTCTGGAAACACCATATATTTT. Translated: CASSTRDPGSGNTIYF.

This clonotype was seen repeatedly, ten times or more. V is TRBV7-9 and J is TRBJ1-1; D is perhaps TRBD1 (6 bases). Germline CDR1 and CDR2: SEHNR and FQNEAQ (reference sequence). This CDR3 has 12 residues. The V and J ends lost 5 bases and 8 bases respectively, with 12 bases between them. The CDR3 bases are TGTGCCAGCAGCCTTAATACAGGGGAAGCTTTCTTT. This gives the protein CASSLNTGEAFF.